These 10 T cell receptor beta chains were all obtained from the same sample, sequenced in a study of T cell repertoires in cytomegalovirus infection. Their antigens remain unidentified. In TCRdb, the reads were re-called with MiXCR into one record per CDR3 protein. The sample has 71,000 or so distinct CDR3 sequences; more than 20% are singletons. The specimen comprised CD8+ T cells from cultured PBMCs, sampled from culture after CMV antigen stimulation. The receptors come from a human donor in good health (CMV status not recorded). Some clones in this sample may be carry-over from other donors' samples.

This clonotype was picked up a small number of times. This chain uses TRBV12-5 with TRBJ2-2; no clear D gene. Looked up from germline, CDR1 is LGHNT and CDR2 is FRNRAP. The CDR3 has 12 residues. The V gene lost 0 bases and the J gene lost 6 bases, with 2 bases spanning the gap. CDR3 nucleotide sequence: TGTGCTAGTGGTTTGGTACCCGGGGAGCTGTTTTTT. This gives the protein CASGLVPGELFF.

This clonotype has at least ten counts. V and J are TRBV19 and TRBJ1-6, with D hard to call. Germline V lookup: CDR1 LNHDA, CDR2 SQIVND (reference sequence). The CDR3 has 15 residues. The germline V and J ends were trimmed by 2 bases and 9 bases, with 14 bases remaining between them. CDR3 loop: CASSISSSLGSPLHF. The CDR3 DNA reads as TGTGCCAGTAGTATATCCTCGTCCTTGGGTTCACCCCTCCACTTT.

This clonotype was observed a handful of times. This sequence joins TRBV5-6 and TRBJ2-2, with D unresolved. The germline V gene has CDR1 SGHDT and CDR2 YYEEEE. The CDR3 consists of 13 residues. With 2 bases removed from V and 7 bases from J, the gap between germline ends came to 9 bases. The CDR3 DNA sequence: TGTGCCAGCAGCTTTGGTGGCGTCGGGGAGCTGTTTTTT. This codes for CASSFGGVGELFF.

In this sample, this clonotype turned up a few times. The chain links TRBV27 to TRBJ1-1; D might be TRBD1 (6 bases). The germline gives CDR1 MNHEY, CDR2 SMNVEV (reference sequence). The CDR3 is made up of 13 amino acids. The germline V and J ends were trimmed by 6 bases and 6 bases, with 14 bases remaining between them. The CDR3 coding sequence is TGTGCCAGCAGGGCAGGGGCAGTTGCTGAAGCTTTCTTT. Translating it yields CASRAGAVAEAFF.

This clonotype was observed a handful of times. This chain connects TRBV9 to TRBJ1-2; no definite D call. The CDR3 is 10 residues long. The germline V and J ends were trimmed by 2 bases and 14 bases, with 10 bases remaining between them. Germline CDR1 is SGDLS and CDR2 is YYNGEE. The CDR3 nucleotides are TGTGCCAGCAGCGTCAGACGTTCTACCTTC. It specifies CASSVRRSTF.

CDR3 sequence: CASSAGLAGPEDTGELFF. CDR3 nucleotide sequence: TGTGCCAGCTCTGCGGGACTAGCGGGGCCGGAGGACACCGGGGAGCTGTTTTTT. The chain has TRBV27 and TRBJ2-2, with 13 bases lining up with TRBD2. The CDR3 runs 18 residues. After removal of 8 bases from V and 3 bases from J, the junction contained 12 bases not matched to a gene. Germline V lookup: CDR1 MNHEY, CDR2 SMNVEV (reference sequence).

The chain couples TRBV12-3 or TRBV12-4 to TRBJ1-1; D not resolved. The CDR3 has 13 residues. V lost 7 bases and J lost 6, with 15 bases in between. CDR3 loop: CASILGFLSEAFF. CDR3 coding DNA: TGTGCCAGCATCTTGGGGTTTCTGTCTGAAGCTTTCTTT.

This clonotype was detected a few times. CDR3 sequence (DNA): TGTGCCAGCAGCCCCCGAGGGACTAGCGGTAGCACAGATACGCAGTATTTT. The encoded protein is CASSPRGTSGSTDTQYF. The V and J genes are TRBV7-9 and TRBJ2-3, with TRBD2 matching over 11 bases. Germline loops: CDR1 SEHNR, CDR2 FQNEAQ (reference sequence). The CDR3 contains 17 residues. V lost 5 bases to trimming and J lost 0 bases; unmatched junction nucleotides: 7.

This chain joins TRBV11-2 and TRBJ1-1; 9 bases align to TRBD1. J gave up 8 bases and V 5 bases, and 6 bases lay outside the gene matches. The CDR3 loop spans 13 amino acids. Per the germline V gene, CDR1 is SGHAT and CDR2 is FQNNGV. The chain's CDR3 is CASSGHRGLEAFF. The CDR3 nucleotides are TGTGCCAGCAGCGGACACAGGGGGCTGGAAGCTTTCTTT. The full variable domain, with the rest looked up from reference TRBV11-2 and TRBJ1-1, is EAGVAQSPRYKIIEKRQSVAFWCNPISGHATLYWYQQILGQGPKLLIQFQNNGVVDDSQLPKDRFSAERLKGVDSTLKIQPAKLEDSAVYLCASSGHRGLEAFFGQGTRLTVV.

The CDR3 here is CASSVGGNEQFF. As DNA, the CDR3 is TGTGCCAGCAGCGTCGGGGGTAATGAGCAGTTCTTC. The chain combines TRBV7-9 with TRBJ2-1, with D perhaps TRBD2 (6 bases). CDR3 length equals 12 residues. Trimming stripped 5 bases from V and 7 bases from J, with 9 bases between. Germline CDR1 is SEHNR and CDR2 is FQNEAQ (reference sequence).